The T cell receptor (beta chain) under discussion was sequenced for a study of cytomegalovirus exposure and HLA in healthy donors. Study-level information: Tens of millions of unique TCR sequences came from HLA-typed donors in an early release. Points from the study as a whole: Exclusion as indistinguishable affected some V segments, including TRBV6-2 and TRBV6-3. Overall, approximately 150 TCR beta chains were annotated as cytomegalovirus-associated.

With 6 bases removed from V and 1 base from J, the gap between germline ends came to 9 bases. The CDR3 consists of 12 residues. Germline lookup yields CDR1 SQVTM and CDR2 ANQGSEA. On this clone: The antigen is unknown.

PCR employed 60 Vbeta and 13 Jbeta primers. Assay used: immunoSEQ multiplex PCR; TCRdb lists only in-frame clones, some missing. The table has some 56,000 clones, roughly 83% seen once; the top ten hold 1.6%. Donors sampled were nominally healthy, though unrecorded immune exposures were likely. V gene TRBV29-1 combines with J gene TRBJ2-5; the D gene is possibly TRBD1 (5 bases). The sequenced sample consisted of PBMCs. The receptor's source is a human donor in good health. The CDR3: CSVRTSQETQYF. The CDR3, as DNA: TGCAGCGTGCGGACATCCCAAGAGACCCAGTACTTC.